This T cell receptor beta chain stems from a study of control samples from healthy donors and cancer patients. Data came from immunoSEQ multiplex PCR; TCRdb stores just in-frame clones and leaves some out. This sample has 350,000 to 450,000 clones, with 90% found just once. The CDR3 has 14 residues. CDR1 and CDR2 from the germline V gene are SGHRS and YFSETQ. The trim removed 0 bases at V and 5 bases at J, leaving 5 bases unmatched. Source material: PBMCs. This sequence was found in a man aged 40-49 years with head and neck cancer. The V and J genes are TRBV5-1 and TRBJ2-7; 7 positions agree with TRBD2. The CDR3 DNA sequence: TGCGCCAGCAGCTTGGGGAGACTAGCTAACGAGCAGTACTTC. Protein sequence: CASSLGRLANEQYF.